One and the same sample provided the 13 T cell receptor beta chains below, sequenced in a study of blood T cell repertoires in COVID-19. Data came from immunoSEQ multiplex PCR; TCRdb stores just in-frame clones and leaves some out. Of approximately 390,000 clones listed, about 90% were seen once; the top ten hold around 7%. Sequencing was carried out using peripheral blood. The source is a man younger than 35 with active or convalescent COVID-19.

This sequence joins TRBV2 and TRBJ2-5, with D maybe TRBD2 (6 bases). The germline CDR1 and CDR2 sequences are SNHLY and FYNNEI. The V and J ends lost 6 bases and 9 bases respectively, with 14 bases between them. The CDR3 extends over 12 amino acids. Written as DNA, the CDR3 is TGTGCCAGCAGGAGGGACGGGGAGGCCCAGTACTTC. It codes for CASRRDGEAQYF.

The chain recombines TRBV14 with TRBJ2-1; possibly TRBD2 for D (6 bases). Trimming shortened V by 0 bases and J by 2 bases, and 14 bases separated the two germline ends. The germline CDR1 and CDR2 sequences are SGHDN and FVKESK. The CDR3 has 17 amino acids. CDR3 nucleotides: TGTGCCAGCAGCCAAGAAGGTAGCGCGGGACCCTACAATGAGCAGTTCTTC. Protein: CASSQEGSAGPYNEQFF.

This sequence joins TRBV19 and TRBJ2-7; D may be TRBD1 (6 bases). This CDR3 is 12 amino acids long. With 6 bases removed from V and 7 bases from J, the gap between germline ends came to 13 bases. Looked up from germline, CDR1 is LNHDA and CDR2 is SQIVND (reference sequence). CDR3 loop: CASSTDRTEQYF. Written as DNA, the CDR3 is TGTGCCAGTAGCACGGACAGAACGGAGCAGTACTTC.

The V call is TRBV18, the J call TRBJ2-7, with 13 nucleotides matching TRBD2. V shed 3 bases, J shed 0 bases, and the junction held 14 bases outside the gene matches. Germline assignment: CDR1 KGHSH and CDR2 LQKENI. This CDR3 region has 20 residues. The CDR3 DNA follows: TGTGCCAGCTCACCGGGACAGGGGAAAAGGACTAGCGGGAGCTCCTACGAGCAGTACTTC. This gives the protein CASSPGQGKRTSGSSYEQYF.

The chain recombines TRBV6-5 with TRBJ2-3; 8 positions agree with TRBD2. The CDR3 runs to 14 residues. The germline gives CDR1 MNHEY, CDR2 SVGAGI. With 8 bases clipped from V and 3 bases from J, the junction kept 7 bases outside the gene matches. CDR3 nucleotides: TGTGCCAGCGGACGGGGGGGGAAGACAGATACGCAGTATTTT. Translated: CASGRGGKTDTQYF.

The genes are TRBV6-5 and TRBJ2-1; 9 nucleotides match TRBD1. The junction had 10 bases not matched to a gene; V was cut back by 6 bases and J by 7 bases. The CDR3 sequence is 15 residues long. Germline CDR1 is MNHEY and CDR2 is SVGAGI. The chain's CDR3 is CASSSHRTGENEQFF. For the CDR3, the DNA is TGTGCCAGCAGCTCCCATCGGACAGGGGAAAATGAGCAGTTCTTC.

In nucleotides, the CDR3 is TGTGCCAGCTCACCAGGTCCTAGCGGTGGAGATACGCAGTATTTT. Its translation is CASSPGPSGGDTQYF. This chain uses TRBV18 with TRBJ2-3, with 7 bases lining up with TRBD2. CDR1 and CDR2 (germline): KGHSH, LQKENI. The V gene end was trimmed by 2 bases and the J gene end by 5 bases; junction bases not matched to a gene: 7. This CDR3 contains 15 residues.

The chain couples TRBV12-3 or TRBV12-4 to TRBJ1-1; 10 bases fit TRBD1. Trimming took 6 bases from V and 6 from J; bases not matched to a gene: 4. The CDR3 loop spans 13 amino acids. The CDR3 loop reads CASRGTGVAEAFF. The CDR3 region has the DNA TGTGCCAGCAGAGGGACAGGGGTTGCTGAAGCTTTCTTT.

The chain combines TRBV5-1 with TRBJ1-6; the D gene is possibly TRBD1 (6 bases). The CDR3 totals 14 residues. Germline-derived CDR1 and CDR2 are SGHRS and YFSETQ. The V gene lost 4 bases and the J gene lost 7 bases, with 12 bases spanning the gap. CDR3 region: CASSLGHPNSPLHF. DNA for the CDR3: TGCGCCAGCAGCCTGGGACATCCGAATTCACCCCTCCACTTT.

The chain uses TRBV19 and TRBJ1-1, with D tentatively TRBD1 (6 bases). Trimming shortened V by 5 bases and J by 7 bases, and 17 bases separated the two germline ends. The CDR3 is made up of 14 amino acids. Per the germline V gene, CDR1 is LNHDA and CDR2 is SQIVND (reference sequence). CDR3 in DNA: TGTGCCAGTAGTCCGTACAACAAGGACAGTGAAGCTTTCTTT. Translation gives CASSPYNKDSEAFF.

This clone was seen just once. V gene TRBV2 combines with J gene TRBJ1-2; 10 bases map to TRBD1. V was clipped by 11 bases and J by 4 bases; unmatched bases: 7. This CDR3 comprises 13 residues. From germline, CDR1 is SNHLY and CDR2 FYNNEI. The CDR3 is CAVRGQGIYGYTF. CDR3 DNA sequence: TGTGCCGTCCGGGGACAGGGGATCTATGGCTACACCTTC.

The J gene is TRBJ1-1, the V gene TRBV2; TRBD1 might be the D (6 bases). The V and J ends lost 4 bases and 8 bases respectively, with 14 bases between them. The germline CDR1 and CDR2 sequences are SNHLY and FYNNEI. The CDR3 has 13 residues. The CDR3 DNA reads TGTGCCAGCAGTGGTGAGGGGGAGATAGAAGCTTTCTTT. It specifies CASSGEGEIEAFF.

V and J are TRBV28 and TRBJ1-5; TRBD1 matches 8 bases. The CDR3 has 21 residues. Germline V gives CDR1 MDHEN, CDR2 SYDVKM. After removal of 6 bases from V and 4 bases from J, the junction contained 26 bases not matched to a gene. The CDR3 here is CASSSSFEFGQGGWGNQPQHF. In nucleotides, the CDR3 is TGTGCCAGCAGCTCTAGTTTTGAATTTGGACAGGGAGGGTGGGGGAATCAGCCCCAGCATTTT.